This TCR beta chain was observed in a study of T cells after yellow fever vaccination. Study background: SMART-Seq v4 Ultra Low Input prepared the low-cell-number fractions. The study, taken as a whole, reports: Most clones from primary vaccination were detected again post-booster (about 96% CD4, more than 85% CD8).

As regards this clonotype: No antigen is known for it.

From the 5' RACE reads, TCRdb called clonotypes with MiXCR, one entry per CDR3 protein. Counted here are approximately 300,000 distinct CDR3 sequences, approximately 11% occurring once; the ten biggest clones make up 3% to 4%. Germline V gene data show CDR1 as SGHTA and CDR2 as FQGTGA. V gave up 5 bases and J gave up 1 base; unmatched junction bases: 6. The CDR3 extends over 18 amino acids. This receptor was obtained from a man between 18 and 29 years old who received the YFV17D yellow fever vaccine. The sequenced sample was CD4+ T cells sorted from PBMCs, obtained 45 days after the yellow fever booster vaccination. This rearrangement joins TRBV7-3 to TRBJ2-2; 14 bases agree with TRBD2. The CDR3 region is CASSPRLAGGWNTGELFF. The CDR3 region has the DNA TGTGCCAGCAGCCCCCGACTAGCGGGGGGGTGGAACACCGGGGAGCTGTTTTTT.